The 2 T cell receptor beta chains reported below all come from one sample, sequenced in a study of cytomegalovirus exposure and HLA in healthy donors. In the PCR, 60 Vbeta and 13 Jbeta primers were used. Generated by immunoSEQ multiplex PCR, the TCRdb table keeps only in-frame clones and is missing some. The sample includes more than 110,000 clones, 65% to 90% of them seen just once. Sequencing was performed on PBMCs. These receptors all come from a female donor in good health and CMV-seronegative.

The rearrangement joins TRBV4-1 to TRBJ2-3; D is perhaps TRBD1 (6 bases). V was trimmed by 3 bases and J by 5 bases, leaving 18 bases between them. Per the germline V gene, CDR1 is MGHRA and CDR2 is YSYEKL. This CDR3 has 16 residues. CDR3 sequence (DNA): TGCGCCAGCAGCCAGGACACAGGGTCGAGAGGAGATACGCAGTATTTT. Translated, it gives CASSQDTGSRGDTQYF.

This clone was found once. The chain joins TRBV6-1 to TRBJ2-7; D is perhaps TRBD1 (5 bases). The CDR3 contains 15 residues. V lost 0 bases and J 4 bases, leaving 13 bases between the germline ends. Germline V gene data show CDR1 as MNHNS and CDR2 as SASEGT. Here the CDR3 reads CASSEAGGGAYEQYF. DNA for the CDR3: TGTGCCAGCAGTGAAGCCGGCGGTGGGGCTTACGAGCAGTACTTC.